Each of the 30 T cell receptor beta chains below was sequenced from the same sample in a study of shared clonotypes between healthy human individuals (dated by TCRdb to the early 2020s). Libraries were built with the immunoSEQ multiplex PCR assay. TCRdb provides this immuneACCESS table in a form limited to in-frame rearrangements. Some clones are lacking; in checked studies, under half of them reflect an unresolved V gene, and why the rest are absent is not known. A total of around 610,000 clones appear in this sample, approximately 96% of them only once. The top ten constitute less than 0.12% of the sample. CD8 naive samples were obtained by positive selection for CCR7 among CD45RO-negative cells, yielding a CD45RA+CCR7+ population from which TemRA cells were excluded. The sample consisted of naive CD8+ T cells sorted from blood. The sample's cell subset or site, from its label and the paper: CD45RA+CCR7+. Receptors originate from a woman in her twenties or thirties in good health.

CDR3 protein: CASSISTESYEQYF. CDR3 DNA sequence: TGTGCCAGCAGCATTTCGACTGAATCCTACGAGCAGTACTTC. The chain joins TRBV6-5 to TRBJ2-7; D unclear. Germline CDR1 is MNHEY and CDR2 is SVGAGI. CDR3 size: 14 residues. The V end was cut by 6 bases, the J end by 1 base, with 13 bases between.

The rearrangement links TRBV4-1 to TRBJ1-1; maybe TRBD1 (6 bases). CDR1 is MGHRA, CDR2 YSYEKL, per germline. V lost 6 bases and J lost 4, with 18 bases in between. The CDR3 covers 15 residues. CDR3 sequence reads: CASRLSHTGATEAFF. The DNA of the CDR3 is TGCGCCAGCAGACTCTCTCACACGGGGGCCACTGAAGCTTTCTTT.

The gene calls are TRBV23-1 and TRBJ2-1; maybe TRBD2 (5 bases). TRBV23-1 counts as an open reading frame of uncertain function. Trimming removed 4 bases at V and 6 bases at J, with 7 bases between. The CDR3 is 12 amino acids. This chain's CDR3 is CASSPLANEQFF. The DNA for the CDR3 is TGCGCCAGCAGTCCCCTAGCCAATGAGCAGTTCTTC.

As to this clone: In the same sample, other DNA sequences code for this CDR3. The rearrangement links TRBV7-9 to TRBJ2-1; no firm D call. Trimming took 6 bases from V and 7 from J, leaving 7 bases between them. The germline CDR1 and CDR2 sequences are SEHNR and FQNEAQ (reference sequence). This CDR3 spans 11 amino acids. The CDR3 here is CASSLGNEQFF. For the CDR3, the DNA is TGTGCCAGCAGTCTAGGTAATGAGCAGTTCTTC.

This chain uses TRBV9 with TRBJ2-1, with TRBD1 identical over 8 bases. CDR3 length equals 15 residues. Per the germline V gene, CDR1 is SGDLS and CDR2 is YYNGEE. V lost 3 bases and J lost 10; bases outside the gene matches: 12. The CDR3 coding sequence is TGTGCCAGCAGCGCTACAGGGGGGCCCGCAATAGAGCAGTTCTTC. It is translated as CASSATGGPAIEQFF.

The chain combines TRBV6-5 with TRBJ2-7; D remains unclear. Trimming removed 2 bases from V and 3 bases from J, with 11 bases in between. In germline, CDR1 is MNHEY, CDR2 SVGAGI. The CDR3 loop spans 14 amino acids. The CDR3: CASSYASGSYEQYF. CDR3 DNA: TGTGCCAGCAGTTACGCTTCCGGAAGCTACGAGCAGTACTTC.

The chain couples TRBV11-2 to TRBJ2-2; a possible D gene is TRBD1 (5 bases). The ends were cut back, 5 bases at V and 4 bases at J, with 11 bases in the middle. This CDR3 contains 14 residues. Germline V gene data show CDR1 as SGHAT and CDR2 as FQNNGV. The CDR3 is CASSLGASTGELFF. In DNA, the CDR3 is TGTGCCAGCAGCCTAGGGGCGTCCACCGGGGAGCTGTTTTTT.

The V gene is TRBV14, the J gene TRBJ2-1, with 9 bases that match TRBD2. CDR3 length equals 15 residues. J lost 8 bases, V lost 6 bases, and 11 bases had no gene match. CDR1 and CDR2 from the germline V gene are SGHDN and FVKESK. Here the CDR3 DNA reads TGTGCCAGCAGTCCAATAGCGGGAGTAACGTATGAGCAGTTCTTC. Translating gives CASSPIAGVTYEQFF.

This clone was recorded only once. The rearrangement uses TRBV14 and TRBJ2-5; a weak D match, TRBD1 (6 bases). The J call may be mistaken, given a closer DNA end match to TRBJ2-7. The CDR3 is made up of 15 amino acids. Germline loops: CDR1 SGHDN, CDR2 FVKESK. The CDR3 nucleotides are TGTGCCAGCAGCCAATTGACAGGAATTCTCTACGAGCAGTACTTC. This sequence encodes CASSQLTGILYEQYF.

The V gene is TRBV4-1, the J gene TRBJ1-6; TRBD1 is a possible D gene (5 bases). The germline V gene encodes CDR1 MGHRA and CDR2 YSYEKL. The CDR3 is 16 residues long. The ends were cut back, 4 bases at V and 5 bases at J, with 15 bases in the middle. CDR3 sequence (DNA): TGCGCCAGCAGCCCTCGTTCGGGGGGTAATAATTCACCCCTCCACTTT. This encodes CASSPRSGGNNSPLHF.

This clone was seen just once. The chain couples TRBV2 to TRBJ2-3; D not resolved. The V end was cut by 2 bases, the J end by 2 bases, with 11 bases between. CDR3 length equals 15 residues. Germline CDR1 is SNHLY and CDR2 is FYNNEI. CDR3 nucleotides: TGTGCCAGCAGTGAAATGGCGGCTAACACAGATACGCAGTATTTT. Protein: CASSEMAANTDTQYF.

The chain employs TRBV6-5 and TRBJ1-1; D not certain. V lost 2 bases and J lost 3, with 7 bases in between. The CDR3 consists of 13 residues. From germline, CDR1 is MNHEY and CDR2 SVGAGI. CDR3 bases: TGTGCCAGCAGTTACGGGAGATACACTGAAGCTTTCTTT. Translated: CASSYGRYTEAFF.

This clone has a single count. This chain's CDR3 is CASSIENSDYGYTF. CDR3 coding DNA: TGTGCCAGTAGTATAGAGAACAGCGACTATGGCTACACCTTC. The rearrangement uses TRBV19 and TRBJ1-2; no reliable D call. CDR1 and CDR2 from the germline V gene are LNHDA and SQIVND (reference sequence). The V end lost 0 bases, the J end lost 3 bases, and 8 bases lay between the germline ends. The CDR3 totals 14 residues.

The gene calls are TRBV29-1 and TRBJ2-1; TRBD2 aligns across 10 bases. The CDR3 is 11 residues long. Losses at the gene ends were 4 bases for V and 12 bases for J; bases not matched to a gene: 3. Germline CDR1 and CDR2: SQVTM and ANQGSEA. The DNA of the CDR3 is TGCAGCGTTGCCAGCGGGAGGGGGCAGTTCTTC. It is translated as CSVASGRGQFF.

The J gene is TRBJ2-1, the V gene TRBV5-8; D might be TRBD2 (7 bases). The CDR3 is made up of 13 amino acids. V was trimmed by 3 bases and J by 9 bases, leaving 13 bases between them. The germline V gene has CDR1 SGHTS and CDR2 YDEGEE. CDR3 sequence: CASSWGGGREQFF. The CDR3 coding sequence is TGTGCCAGCAGCTGGGGGGGCGGGCGTGAGCAGTTCTTC. The whole variable domain, remainder taken from reference TRBV5-8 and TRBJ2-1, is EAGVTQSPTHLIKTRGQQATLRCSPISGHTSVYWYQQALGLGLQFLLWYDEGEERNRGNFPPRFSGRQFPNYSSELNVNALELEDSALYLCASSWGGGREQFFGPGTRLTVL.

The chain joins TRBV2 to TRBJ2-2; no definite D call. Trimming left V 8 bases short and J 0 bases short, with 7 bases between. Looked up from germline, CDR1 is SNHLY and CDR2 is FYNNEI. CDR3 length: 13 amino acids. This CDR3 is CASHPSNTGELFF. The DNA for the CDR3 is TGTGCCAGCCACCCTTCGAACACCGGGGAGCTGTTTTTT.

The V call is TRBV10-2, the J call TRBJ1-1; weak D call: TRBD1 (5 bases). From germline, CDR1 is WSHSY and CDR2 SAAADI. The CDR3 is 11 residues long. Trimming removed 8 bases at V and 11 bases at J, with 15 bases between. The CDR3 protein is CASGAGDRAFF. The CDR3 bases are TGCGCCAGCGGGGCGGGGGACCGGGCTTTCTTT.

The V gene is TRBV25-1, the J gene TRBJ1-1; D not resolved. Germline loops: CDR1 MGHDK, CDR2 SYGVNS. The CDR3 contains 14 residues. V lost 5 bases and J lost 6, with 16 bases in between. CDR3 region: CASSFYFPGAEAFF. Written as DNA, the CDR3 is TGTGCCAGCAGTTTTTACTTTCCTGGGGCTGAAGCTTTCTTT.

This rearrangement joins TRBV9 to TRBJ2-1, with 11 nucleotides matching TRBD2. Losses at the gene ends were 4 bases for V and 15 bases for J; bases not matched to a gene: 12. The CDR3 sequence is 14 residues long. CDR1 and CDR2 from the germline V gene are SGDLS and YYNGEE. CDR3 sequence reads: CASSPPGTSGRLFF. Written as DNA, the CDR3 is TGTGCCAGCAGCCCCCCCGGGACTAGCGGTCGGCTGTTCTTC.

The rearrangement uses TRBV9 and TRBJ1-2; the match to TRBD1 covers 12 bases. V lost 3 bases to trimming and J lost 4 bases; unmatched junction nucleotides: 7. This CDR3 is built from 16 residues. Looked up from germline, CDR1 is SGDLS and CDR2 is YYNGEE. The CDR3 loop reads CASSGRDRGLGYGYTF. In DNA, the CDR3 is TGTGCCAGCAGCGGCCGGGACAGGGGGCTCGGCTATGGCTACACCTTC.

V usage is TRBV7-6 and J usage is TRBJ2-5; no clear D gene. The CDR3 spans 13 residues. Germline V gives CDR1 SGHVS, CDR2 FNYEAQ. The V and J ends lost 3 bases and 3 bases respectively, with 8 bases between them. Here the CDR3 reads CASSFLAEETQYF. CDR3 coding DNA: TGTGCCAGCAGCTTTCTTGCGGAAGAGACCCAGTACTTC.

The genes are TRBV27 and TRBJ2-4; D is ambiguous. V shed 6 bases and J shed 4 bases, with 13 bases lying between them. Germline-derived CDR1 and CDR2 are MNHEY and SMNVEV (reference sequence). This CDR3 has 14 amino acids. The CDR3 DNA reads TGTGCCAGCAGCCGAAAATCTAGGAAAAACATTCAGTACTTC. This codes for CASSRKSRKNIQYF.

The chain carries TRBV28 and TRBJ1-1, with D perhaps matching TRBD1 (6 bases). CDR3 length: 14 residues. The V gene's germline CDR1 is MDHEN and CDR2 SYDVKM. Deletions cut 3 bases from V and 3 bases from J, with 11 bases between. For the CDR3, the DNA is TGTGCCAGCAGTTTCCTACAGGGACACACTGAAGCTTTCTTT. This gives the protein CASSFLQGHTEAFF.

The gene calls are TRBV5-1 and TRBJ2-2; 9 bases agree with TRBD1. This CDR3 region has 15 residues. Germline lookup yields CDR1 SGHRS and CDR2 YFSETQ. Germline trimming cut 3 bases from V and 6 bases from J; bases unmatched to any gene: 6. The CDR3 loop reads CASSSDRGHAGELFF. For the CDR3, the DNA is TGCGCCAGCAGCTCGGACAGGGGCCACGCCGGGGAGCTGTTTTTT.

This clone was observed a single time. The V gene is TRBV5-8, the J gene TRBJ1-1; maybe TRBD1 (6 bases). Germline values: CDR1 SGHTS, CDR2 YDEGEE. The germline V and J ends were trimmed by 4 bases and 5 bases, with 15 bases remaining between them. CDR3 length: 14 amino acids. The CDR3 coding sequence is TGTGCCAGCAGCATACAGGGAGTTGGAACTGAAGCTTTCTTT. Translated, it gives CASSIQGVGTEAFF. Full variable domain (missing parts from reference TRBV5-8 and TRBJ1-1): EAGVTQSPTHLIKTRGQQATLRCSPISGHTSVYWYQQALGLGLQFLLWYDEGEERNRGNFPPRFSGRQFPNYSSELNVNALELEDSALYLCASSIQGVGTEAFFGQGTRLTVV.

The chain links TRBV4-1 to TRBJ2-1; no clear D gene. Deletions cut 1 base from V and 8 bases from J, with 9 bases between. Germline assignment: CDR1 MGHRA and CDR2 YSYEKL. This CDR3 contains 13 residues. The CDR3 is CASSQALIYEQFF. The CDR3 nucleotides are TGCGCCAGCAGCCAAGCACTAATTTATGAGCAGTTCTTC.

The chain links TRBV7-2 to TRBJ2-7; 9 bases fit TRBD2. The ends lost 7 bases at V and 3 bases at J; junction bases unmatched: 10. CDR1 and CDR2 (germline): SGHTA, FQGNSA. This CDR3 is 15 amino acids long. CDR3 in amino acids: CASTLSGSLLYEQYF. CDR3 bases: TGTGCCAGCACCCTTAGCGGGAGCCTACTCTACGAGCAGTACTTC.

The genes are TRBV19 and TRBJ2-4, with 9 bases matching TRBD2. V was clipped by 0 bases and J by 9 bases; unmatched bases: 9. This CDR3 is 16 amino acids long. Germline CDR1 is LNHDA and CDR2 is SQIVND (reference sequence). The CDR3 here is CASSIEGSGSGGIQYF. The CDR3, as DNA: TGTGCCAGTAGTATAGAGGGTAGCGGGAGTGGAGGCATTCAGTACTTC.

The chain links TRBV4-1 to TRBJ2-1, with TRBD2 identical over 7 bases. V lost 3 bases, J lost 1 base, and 12 bases stayed unmatched. The CDR3 extends over 18 amino acids. Looked up from germline, CDR1 is MGHRA and CDR2 is YSYEKL. The CDR3 nucleotides are TGCGCCAGCAGCCACGAAGGGAGGGAGGAAGGGTCCTACAATGAGCAGTTCTTC. Translating gives CASSHEGREEGSYNEQFF.

This rearrangement joins TRBV27 to TRBJ1-5; D might be TRBD1 (6 bases). Germline lookup yields CDR1 MNHEY and CDR2 SMNVEV (reference sequence). The CDR3 loop spans 13 amino acids. V was shortened by 3 bases and J by 6 bases, with 9 bases between the two germline ends. For the CDR3, the DNA is TGTGCCAGCAGTTTCGGACAGCTTCAGCCCCAGCATTTT. Protein: CASSFGQLQPQHF.